These T cell receptor beta chains were read from a single sample in a study of cytomegalovirus exposure and HLA in healthy donors. Libraries were prepared by immunoSEQ multiplex PCR; TCRdb keeps only in-frame clonotypes and omits some of them. The sample has around 120,000 clones, roughly three quarters seen once. Sequenced: PBMCs. These TCRs come from a man between 40 and 49 years old in good health and CMV-seropositive. Each CDR3 is given with its conserved first and last residue. D genes are given only for firm matches. The size entry is marked missing in some rows and otherwise reads once, few, many or a size class.

J: TRBJ2-7
size: .
D: .
V: TRBV7-2
CDR3: CASRPTGSSYEQYF
DNA: TGTGCCAGCAGACCAACAGGGTCATCCTACGAGCAGTACTTC

J: TRBJ2-3
size: .
D: .
V: TRBV2
CDR3: CASSPNRDKADTQYF
DNA: TGTGCCAGCAGTCCAAACCGGGACAAGGCAGATACGCAGTATTTT

J: TRBJ2-3
size: .
D: .
V: TRBV6-5
CDR3: CASRGWGRLEDTQYF
DNA: TGTGCCAGCCGCGGCTGGGGGAGGTTAGAGGATACGCAGTATTTT

J: TRBJ2-1
size: .
D: TRBD2
V: TRBV16
CDR3: CASSRGRTSSYNEQFF
DNA: TGTGCCAGCAGCCGAGGTAGGACTAGCTCCTACAATGAGCAGTTCTTC

J: TRBJ1-2
size: .
D: .
V: TRBV28
CDR3: CASSPYRDDYGYTF
DNA: TGTGCCAGCAGTCCCTACAGGGACGACTATGGCTACACCTTC

J: TRBJ1-2
size: once
D: TRBD1
V: TRBV7-2
CDR3: CASSLWRQGARGYTF
DNA: TGTGCCAGCAGCTTATGGAGACAGGGGGCGCGTGGCTACACCTTC

J: TRBJ1-4
size: .
D: .
V: TRBV7-9
CDR3: CASSKQGATNEKLFF
DNA: TGTGCCAGCAGCAAACAGGGCGCAACTAATGAAAAACTGTTTTTT

J: TRBJ1-4
size: once
D: TRBD1
V: TRBV6-5
CDR3: CASSYRTGEDKLFF
DNA: TGTGCCAGCAGTTACCGGACAGGGGAGGACAAACTGTTTTTT

J: TRBJ1-5
size: .
D: .
V: TRBV6-6
CDR3: CASRRGNQPQHF
DNA: TGTGCCAGCAGAAGAGGTAATCAGCCCCAGCATTTT

J: TRBJ1-3
size: few
D: .
V: TRBV30
CDR3: CAWSGQLSGNTIYF
DNA: TGTGCCTGGAGTGGACAGCTCTCTGGAAACACCATATATTTT

J: TRBJ1-1
size: .
D: TRBD1
V: TRBV2
CDR3: CASTGQEMNTEAFF
DNA: TGTGCCAGCACTGGACAGGAAATGAACACTGAAGCTTTCTTT

J: TRBJ2-7
size: .
D: TRBD2
V: TRBV6-1
CDR3: CASSDREGGYEQYF
DNA: TGTGCCAGCAGTGACAGGGAGGGTGGGTACGAGCAGTACTTC

J: TRBJ2-7
size: .
D: .
V: TRBV27
CDR3: CASSSPTSLGSYEQYF
DNA: TGTGCCAGCAGTTCCCCTACTAGTCTCGGGTCCTACGAGCAGTACTTC

J: TRBJ1-2
size: .
D: .
V: TRBV15
CDR3: CATSRDSDYGYTF
DNA: TGTGCCACCAGCAGAGATTCGGACTATGGCTACACCTTC

J: TRBJ1-4
size: .
D: .
V: TRBV11-2
CDR3: CASSLEPGGEKLFF
DNA: TGTGCCAGCAGCTTAGAACCCGGCGGGGAAAAACTGTTTTTT

J: TRBJ2-1
size: .
D: .
V: TRBV7-2
CDR3: CASSQSGTLRDEQFF
DNA: TGTGCCAGCAGCCAGTCCGGGACTTTAAGGGATGAGCAGTTCTTC

J: TRBJ2-1
size: .
D: .
V: TRBV6-5
CDR3: CASSSLAYLNEQFF
DNA: TGTGCCAGCAGTAGTCTAGCGTACCTAAATGAGCAGTTCTTC

J: TRBJ2-2
size: .
D: .
V: TRBV5-1
CDR3: CASSLADFLANTGELFF
DNA: TGCGCCAGCAGCTTGGCCGATTTCCTAGCGAACACCGGGGAGCTGTTTTTT

J: TRBJ1-1
size: few
D: .
V: TRBV19
CDR3: CASSMKGRDTEAFF
DNA: TGTGCCAGTAGTATGAAGGGGCGAGACACTGAAGCTTTCTTT

J: TRBJ2-7
size: few
D: TRBD2
V: TRBV28
CDR3: CATFRLAGLGRSYEQYF
DNA: TGTGCCACCTTTAGACTAGCGGGGCTAGGGAGGTCCTACGAGCAGTACTTC

J: TRBJ1-1
size: .
D: .
V: TRBV25-1
CDR3: CASSAPGLLGTEAFF
DNA: TGTGCCAGCAGTGCTCCAGGGTTACTCGGCACTGAAGCTTTCTTT

J: TRBJ2-2
size: few
D: .
V: TRBV5-8
CDR3: CASSRGSSTGELFF
DNA: TGTGCCAGCAGCAGGGGGTCGAGCACCGGGGAGCTGTTTTTT

J: TRBJ2-5
size: .
D: .
V: TRBV12-5
CDR3: CASGSQGLKTQYF
DNA: TGTGCTAGTGGTTCTCAGGGGCTGAAGACCCAGTACTTC

J: TRBJ2-7
size: few
D: TRBD2
V: TRBV6-5
CDR3: CASSDLAGEAYEQYF
DNA: TGTGCCAGCAGCGACCTAGCGGGAGAAGCCTACGAGCAGTACTTC

J: TRBJ1-3
size: .
D: .
V: TRBV18
CDR3: CASSPPSQAGNTIYF
DNA: TGTGCCAGCTCACCACCAAGTCAGGCTGGAAACACCATATATTTT

J: TRBJ1-4
size: once
D: TRBD1
V: TRBV2
CDR3: CASSGQGANEKLFF
DNA: TGTGCCAGCAGCGGACAGGGGGCTAATGAAAAACTGTTTTTT

J: TRBJ2-3
size: .
D: TRBD2
V: TRBV9
CDR3: CASSVGTSRTDTQYF
DNA: TGTGCCAGCAGCGTGGGGACTAGCCGCACAGATACGCAGTATTTT

J: TRBJ2-5
size: few
D: .
V: TRBV20-1
CDR3: CSGGDQETQYF
DNA: TGCAGTGGGGGGGACCAAGAGACCCAGTACTTC

J: TRBJ2-2
size: .
D: .
V: TRBV4-1
CDR3: CASSLRVASGELFF
DNA: TGCGCCAGCAGCCTCAGGGTGGCGTCCGGGGAGCTGTTTTTT

J: TRBJ1-2
size: .
D: .
V: TRBV5-1
CDR3: CASTPLGNYGYTF
DNA: TGCGCCAGCACCCCCCTCGGGAACTATGGCTACACCTTC

J: TRBJ2-1
size: .
D: .
V: TRBV10-1
CDR3: CASSETGIEQFF
DNA: TGCGCCAGCAGTGAAACAGGGATTGAGCAGTTCTTC

J: TRBJ1-2
size: few
D: TRBD1
V: TRBV13
CDR3: CASSLGGDSNGYTF
DNA: TGTGCCAGCAGCTTAGGCGGGGACAGTAATGGCTACACCTTC

J: TRBJ2-7
size: .
D: TRBD1
V: TRBV15
CDR3: CATSGQESYEQYF
DNA: TGTGCCACCAGCGGACAGGAGAGCTACGAGCAGTACTTC

J: TRBJ2-3
size: .
D: .
V: TRBV11-2
CDR3: CASSLGGQGTDTQYF
DNA: TGTGCCAGCAGCCTAGGGGGACAAGGCACAGATACGCAGTATTTT

J: TRBJ2-2
size: .
D: .
V: TRBV5-1
CDR3: CASSFSGATGELFF
DNA: TGCGCCAGCAGCTTTTCGGGAGCCACCGGGGAGCTGTTTTTT

J: TRBJ2-5
size: .
D: .
V: TRBV10-1
CDR3: CASSRQIQETQYF
DNA: TGCGCCAGTTCTCGACAGATTCAAGAGACCCAGTACTTC

J: TRBJ2-4
size: .
D: .
V: TRBV27
CDR3: CASSSHQTGSGVNIQYF
DNA: TGTGCCAGCAGTTCCCACCAGACAGGGTCGGGGGTAAACATTCAGTACTTC

J: TRBJ1-1
size: few
D: .
V: TRBV29-1
CDR3: CSVLTGRGTEAFF
DNA: TGCAGCGTTTTAACAGGTAGAGGAACTGAAGCTTTCTTT

J: TRBJ2-1
size: few
D: .
V: TRBV30
CDR3: CAWSPGFGSYNEQFF
DNA: TGTGCCTGGAGTCCCGGTTTCGGGTCCTACAATGAGCAGTTCTTC

J: TRBJ1-2
size: .
D: .
V: TRBV27
CDR3: CASSLRGIYGYTF
DNA: TGTGCCAGCAGTTTAAGGGGGATCTATGGCTACACCTTC

J: TRBJ1-2
size: .
D: .
V: TRBV18
CDR3: CASSPLKGDGYTF
DNA: TGTGCCAGCTCACCATTAAAGGGAGATGGCTACACCTTC

J: TRBJ1-1
size: .
D: TRBD1
V: TRBV27
CDR3: CASSLGTGDLTEAFF
DNA: TGTGCCAGCAGTTTAGGGACAGGGGATCTCACTGAAGCTTTCTTT

J: TRBJ1-5
size: .
D: .
V: TRBV10-1
CDR3: CATGGSRVDSNQPQHF
DNA: TGCGCCACCGGGGGGTCGAGGGTGGATAGCAATCAGCCCCAGCATTTT

J: TRBJ1-2
size: .
D: .
V: TRBV6-1
CDR3: CASSEEAVSGYGYTF
DNA: TGTGCCAGCAGTGAGGAGGCAGTATCCGGCTATGGCTACACCTTC

J: TRBJ1-4
size: few
D: .
V: TRBV2
CDR3: CASRRRTATNEKLFF
DNA: TGTGCCAGCAGGAGAAGGACAGCAACTAATGAAAAACTGTTTTTT

J: TRBJ2-1
size: once
D: TRBD2
V: TRBV11-2
CDR3: CASSIGGLAGDNEQFF
DNA: TGTGCCAGCAGCATAGGGGGACTAGCGGGAGACAATGAGCAGTTCTTC

J: TRBJ1-5
size: few
D: TRBD1
V: TRBV7-9
CDR3: CASSLGTANSNQPQHF
DNA: TGTGCCAGCAGCCTCGGGACAGCTAATAGCAATCAGCCCCAGCATTTT

J: TRBJ2-1
size: .
D: TRBD2
V: TRBV10-3
CDR3: CAISEREGGTYEQFF
DNA: TGTGCCATCAGTGAGAGGGAGGGAGGTACCTATGAGCAGTTCTTC

J: TRBJ1-1
size: .
D: .
V: TRBV18
CDR3: CASSDGQNTEAFF
DNA: TGTGCCAGCTCGGACGGACAAAACACTGAAGCTTTCTTT

J: TRBJ1-4
size: .
D: TRBD1
V: TRBV5-6
CDR3: CASSLIPGQGNEKLFF
DNA: TGTGCCAGCAGCTTAATACCGGGACAGGGTAATGAAAAACTGTTTTTT

J: TRBJ1-5
size: .
D: .
V: TRBV7-9
CDR3: CASSLGASNQPQHF
DNA: TGTGCCAGCAGCTTAGGGGCAAGCAATCAGCCCCAGCATTTT

J: TRBJ1-2
size: few
D: .
V: TRBV30
CDR3: CAWSVPDGYTF
DNA: TGTGCCTGGAGTGTTCCAGATGGCTACACCTTC

J: TRBJ2-1
size: .
D: TRBD2
V: TRBV5-1
CDR3: CASSSSGTGNEQFF
DNA: TGCGCCAGCAGCTCTAGCGGGACGGGCAATGAGCAGTTCTTC

J: TRBJ2-4
size: .
D: .
V: TRBV19
CDR3: CASSTAGTKNIQYF
DNA: TGTGCCAGTAGTACGGCGGGAACTAAAAACATTCAGTACTTC

J: TRBJ1-4
size: .
D: TRBD1
V: TRBV27
CDR3: CASSAGQGATNEKLFF
DNA: TGTGCCAGCAGCGCCGGACAGGGGGCAACTAATGAAAAACTGTTTTTT